These T cell receptor beta chains were read from a single sample in a study of blood T cells in healthy people across ages. TCRdb independently ran MiXCR on the 5' RACE reads; one entry per CDR3 protein. The data hold a few hundred thousand distinct CDR3 sequences, with over 25% observed a single time. The sample also formed part of further work on T cells of mothers and their children.

Material for sequencing was blood. These receptors all stem from a boy younger than 10 in good health. Both conserved end residues are part of each CDR3. Fields, in order: clone size, D gene, V gene, J gene, CDR3 DNA, CDR3 protein. D genes are given only for firm matches. A clone size is listed for some rows: how often the clone was seen (once, few, many), or a class if it is expanded.

clone_size: .; d_call: TRBD2; v_call: TRBV9; j_call: TRBJ2-1; cdr3_nt: TGTGCCAGCAGCGGGGCTAGCGGGGGGGCGAATGAGCAGTTCTTC; cdr3_aa: CASSGASGGANEQFF
clone_size: .; d_call: TRBD2; v_call: TRBV29-1; j_call: TRBJ2-5; cdr3_nt: TGCAGCGTCTATCGACTAGCGGGAGGGCCGGAGACCCAGTACTTC; cdr3_aa: CSVYRLAGGPETQYF
clone_size: few; d_call: .; v_call: TRBV6-6; j_call: TRBJ1-1; cdr3_nt: TGTGCCAGCACCGAGGGATTGTTAGGGGTAAACACTGAAGCTTTCTTT; cdr3_aa: CASTEGLLGVNTEAFF
clone_size: few; d_call: TRBD1; v_call: TRBV20-1; j_call: TRBJ1-4; cdr3_nt: TGCAGTGCTGGGGGACAGGGAAGTTTAAGTGAAAAACTGTTTTTT; cdr3_aa: CSAGGQGSLSEKLFF
clone_size: .; d_call: .; v_call: TRBV10-3; j_call: TRBJ1-2; cdr3_nt: TGTGCCACCGCCAGCCCCCTGAACTATGGCTACACCTTC; cdr3_aa: CATASPLNYGYTF
clone_size: .; d_call: .; v_call: TRBV27; j_call: TRBJ1-2; cdr3_nt: TGTGCCAGCAGTTTAATAGAATCGGCTGGACTTACTTATGGCTACACCTTC; cdr3_aa: CASSLIESAGLTYGYTF
clone_size: .; d_call: .; v_call: TRBV9; j_call: TRBJ1-2; cdr3_nt: TGTGCCAGCAGCCCAGAGGGCCATGGGGACTATGGCTACACCTTC; cdr3_aa: CASSPEGHGDYGYTF
clone_size: .; d_call: TRBD2; v_call: TRBV7-8; j_call: TRBJ2-7; cdr3_nt: TGTGCCAGCAGCCTATATAGCGGGACCTCCTACGAGCAGTACTTC; cdr3_aa: CASSLYSGTSYEQYF
clone_size: .; d_call: TRBD1; v_call: TRBV30; j_call: TRBJ1-2; cdr3_nt: TGTGCCTGGACAACGGGACAGCCTAACTATGGCTACACCTTC; cdr3_aa: CAWTTGQPNYGYTF
clone_size: few; d_call: TRBD2; v_call: TRBV4-2; j_call: TRBJ2-2; cdr3_nt: TGTGCCAGCAGCCAAGACTGGGACCTAGCGGGGGTTAACACCGGGGAGCTGTTTTTT; cdr3_aa: CASSQDWDLAGVNTGELFF
clone_size: few; d_call: .; v_call: TRBV7-9; j_call: TRBJ1-1; cdr3_nt: TGTGCCAGCAGCACGAGACAGATTAGAAACACTGAAGCTTTCTTT; cdr3_aa: CASSTRQIRNTEAFF
clone_size: .; d_call: .; v_call: TRBV20-1; j_call: TRBJ2-5; cdr3_nt: TGCAGTGCTAGTGGACCCTGGGGAGAGACCCAGTACTTC; cdr3_aa: CSASGPWGETQYF
clone_size: many; d_call: .; v_call: TRBV11-2; j_call: TRBJ2-5; cdr3_nt: TGTGCCAGCAGTTCCACAGCACGGGGGGAGACCCAGTACTTC; cdr3_aa: CASSSTARGETQYF
clone_size: .; d_call: TRBD2; v_call: TRBV20-1; j_call: TRBJ2-7; cdr3_nt: TGCAGTGCTAGAGAGGGGACTAGCGTATACGAGCAGTACTTC; cdr3_aa: CSAREGTSVYEQYF
clone_size: .; d_call: .; v_call: TRBV6-5; j_call: TRBJ1-1; cdr3_nt: TGTGCCAGCAGTTTCTTAGGCGCGGCTTTCTTT; cdr3_aa: CASSFLGAAFF
clone_size: .; d_call: TRBD1; v_call: TRBV20-1; j_call: TRBJ2-7; cdr3_nt: TGCAGTGGTACGACAGGGTCAGTCTACGAGCAGTACTTC; cdr3_aa: CSGTTGSVYEQYF
clone_size: .; d_call: .; v_call: TRBV6-2/TRBV6-3; j_call: TRBJ2-7; cdr3_nt: TGTGCCAGCAGTTACGGGGACAAGAGCTCCTACGAGCAGTACTTC; cdr3_aa: CASSYGDKSSYEQYF
clone_size: .; d_call: TRBD1; v_call: TRBV27; j_call: TRBJ2-1; cdr3_nt: TGTGCCAGCAGTAGCCAGGGGGCTGTGAATGAGCAGTTCTTC; cdr3_aa: CASSSQGAVNEQFF
clone_size: .; d_call: .; v_call: TRBV29-1; j_call: TRBJ2-1; cdr3_nt: TGCAGCGTTGAAGGCCACCTAGGGATCGGGCAGTTCTTC; cdr3_aa: CSVEGHLGIGQFF
clone_size: .; d_call: TRBD1; v_call: TRBV20-1; j_call: TRBJ1-1; cdr3_nt: TGCAGTGCTTCCCGGACAGGGAGGGTAAGCACTGAAGCTTTCTTT; cdr3_aa: CSASRTGRVSTEAFF
clone_size: .; d_call: .; v_call: TRBV21-1; j_call: TRBJ2-1; cdr3_nt: TGTGCCAGCAGCAAAGGGGCTAGCGGGAATGAGCAGTTCTTC; cdr3_aa: CASSKGASGNEQFF
clone_size: .; d_call: .; v_call: TRBV30; j_call: TRBJ1-3; cdr3_nt: TGTGCCTGGACGACAGGATACTCTGGAAACACCATATATTTT; cdr3_aa: CAWTTGYSGNTIYF
clone_size: .; d_call: .; v_call: TRBV5-1; j_call: TRBJ2-6; cdr3_nt: TGCGCCAGCAGCTTGGTCTCTGGTGGAGGGGCCAACGTCCTGACTTTC; cdr3_aa: CASSLVSGGGANVLTF
clone_size: .; d_call: .; v_call: TRBV4-3; j_call: TRBJ2-2; cdr3_nt: TGCGCCAGCAGCCAAGAAGCGGCGGGTGGTTTCCCCGGGGAGCTGTTTTTT; cdr3_aa: CASSQEAAGGFPGELFF
clone_size: few; d_call: .; v_call: TRBV5-1; j_call: TRBJ1-2; cdr3_nt: TGCGCCAGCAGCTTGGGGCACCAAAACTATGGCTACACCTTC; cdr3_aa: CASSLGHQNYGYTF
clone_size: many; d_call: .; v_call: TRBV5-1; j_call: TRBJ2-7; cdr3_nt: TGCGCCAGCAGCTTGGATGGGGGACGATTCTACGAGCAGTACTTC; cdr3_aa: CASSLDGGRFYEQYF
clone_size: few; d_call: .; v_call: TRBV7-9; j_call: TRBJ2-1; cdr3_nt: TGTGCCAGCAGCCCCAGCGTGGGCTCCACAGGGTTCTCCTACAATGAGCAGTTCTTC; cdr3_aa: CASSPSVGSTGFSYNEQFF
clone_size: .; d_call: .; v_call: TRBV3-1; j_call: TRBJ2-1; cdr3_nt: TGTGCCGTAGACCAGGGGAGGAATGAGCAGTTCTTC; cdr3_aa: CAVDQGRNEQFF
clone_size: once; d_call: .; v_call: TRBV15; j_call: TRBJ2-5; cdr3_nt: TGTGCCACCAGCAGAGCAAGTCAAAGAGAGACCCAGTACTTC; cdr3_aa: CATSRASQRETQYF
clone_size: few; d_call: .; v_call: TRBV5-1; j_call: TRBJ2-5; cdr3_nt: TGCGCCAGCAGCATACAGGGCTCGGGGGAGACCCAGTACTTC; cdr3_aa: CASSIQGSGETQYF
clone_size: few; d_call: .; v_call: TRBV28; j_call: TRBJ2-1; cdr3_nt: TGTGCCAGCAGTTTATCAGGGGCCAATGAGCAGTTCTTC; cdr3_aa: CASSLSGANEQFF
clone_size: few; d_call: .; v_call: TRBV7-7; j_call: TRBJ1-2; cdr3_nt: TGTGCCAGCAGCTCCCTCGGACACGCTGCTAACTATGGCTACACCTTC; cdr3_aa: CASSSLGHAANYGYTF
clone_size: few; d_call: TRBD2; v_call: TRBV28; j_call: TRBJ2-5; cdr3_nt: TGTGCCAGCAGTTTGGTGACTAGCGGTCTACAAGAGACCCAGTACTTC; cdr3_aa: CASSLVTSGLQETQYF
clone_size: few; d_call: TRBD2; v_call: TRBV6-2/TRBV6-3; j_call: TRBJ2-7; cdr3_nt: TGTGCCGGGTCCGCCATAGCGGGGGGCTACGAGCAGTACTTC; cdr3_aa: CAGSAIAGGYEQYF
clone_size: .; d_call: .; v_call: TRBV27; j_call: TRBJ2-7; cdr3_nt: TGTGCCAGCAAAATTCAGGGACGCTACGAGCAGTACTTC; cdr3_aa: CASKIQGRYEQYF
clone_size: .; d_call: .; v_call: TRBV6-6; j_call: TRBJ2-6; cdr3_nt: TGTGCCAGCAGTTACTCGTTACAGGGTGGGGCCAACGTCCTGACTTTC; cdr3_aa: CASSYSLQGGANVLTF
clone_size: few; d_call: TRBD2; v_call: TRBV4-1; j_call: TRBJ2-5; cdr3_nt: TGCGCCAGCAGCCAAGAGGGGGGAGCGGGAGAGTCAGAGACCCAGTACTTC; cdr3_aa: CASSQEGGAGESETQYF
clone_size: few; d_call: .; v_call: TRBV30; j_call: TRBJ2-7; cdr3_nt: TGTGCCTGGACTTTCGCTCGCGAGCAGTACTTC; cdr3_aa: CAWTFAREQYF
clone_size: .; d_call: .; v_call: TRBV6-2/TRBV6-3; j_call: TRBJ2-1; cdr3_nt: TGTGCCAGCGGGGGCGGCACCTACAATGAGCAGTTCTTC; cdr3_aa: CASGGGTYNEQFF
clone_size: many; d_call: .; v_call: TRBV20-1; j_call: TRBJ2-7; cdr3_nt: TGCAGTGCTAGACGGGGTAACGAGCAGTACTTC; cdr3_aa: CSARRGNEQYF
clone_size: few; d_call: .; v_call: TRBV11-2; j_call: TRBJ2-1; cdr3_nt: TGTGCCAGCAGCTCTGTCCGACGGTACAATGAGCAGTTCTTC; cdr3_aa: CASSSVRRYNEQFF
clone_size: few; d_call: TRBD1; v_call: TRBV7-9; j_call: TRBJ2-7; cdr3_nt: TGTGCCAGCAGTCAAGCGGGACAGGGGCTGAGCGAGCAGTACTTC; cdr3_aa: CASSQAGQGLSEQYF
clone_size: .; d_call: TRBD2; v_call: TRBV4-3; j_call: TRBJ2-7; cdr3_nt: TGCGCCAGCAGCCAAGCACTAGCGGGAGTAGGGTACGAGCAGTACTTC; cdr3_aa: CASSQALAGVGYEQYF
clone_size: few; d_call: .; v_call: TRBV6-6; j_call: TRBJ1-1; cdr3_nt: TGTGCCAGCCAGGTAAATACTGAAGCTTTCTTT; cdr3_aa: CASQVNTEAFF
clone_size: .; d_call: TRBD1; v_call: TRBV29-1; j_call: TRBJ2-1; cdr3_nt: TGCAGCGTTGAAAAGCTTTTGGACAGGGCCTACAATGAGCAGTTCTTC; cdr3_aa: CSVEKLLDRAYNEQFF
clone_size: few; d_call: TRBD2; v_call: TRBV3-1; j_call: TRBJ2-7; cdr3_nt: TGTGCCAGCAGCACTGGACTAGCGGCCTACGAGCAGTACTTC; cdr3_aa: CASSTGLAAYEQYF
clone_size: few; d_call: .; v_call: TRBV5-7; j_call: TRBJ2-3; cdr3_nt: TGTGCCAGCAGCTTGGTTCCTAAGGATACAGATACGCAGTATTTT; cdr3_aa: CASSLVPKDTDTQYF